Listed below are T cell receptor beta chains from one sample, sequenced in a study of cytomegalovirus exposure and HLA in healthy donors. Data came from immunoSEQ multiplex PCR; TCRdb stores just in-frame clones and leaves some out. Among some 140,000 clones listed, 70% to 75% were seen once. The sample consisted of PBMCs. These receptors originate from a man under 40 in good health and CMV-seronegative. The CDR3 runs from the conserved cysteine through the conserved F or W. The D gene is left open where the match is weak. Clone sizes are given selectively: once, few, many, or a class where the clone is expanded.

v_call: TRBV4-3; d_call: TRBD1; clone_size: once; j_call: TRBJ2-3; cdr3_aa: CASSQDLKGTGADTQYF; cdr3_nt: TGCGCCAGCAGCCAAGACCTTAAAGGGACAGGGGCTGATACGCAGTATTTT
v_call: TRBV6-5; d_call: TRBD1; clone_size: once; j_call: TRBJ2-2; cdr3_aa: CASSPQGAHAGELFF; cdr3_nt: TGTGCCAGCAGTCCACAGGGGGCGCATGCCGGGGAGCTGTTTTTT
v_call: TRBV15; d_call: TRBD1; clone_size: few; j_call: TRBJ2-7; cdr3_aa: CATSRDRGPYEQYF; cdr3_nt: TGTGCCACCAGCAGGGACAGGGGGCCCTACGAGCAGTACTTC
v_call: TRBV27; d_call: TRBD2; clone_size: once; j_call: TRBJ2-7; cdr3_aa: CASSRELAGVNEQYF; cdr3_nt: TGTGCCAGCAGCAGAGAACTAGCGGGAGTCAACGAGCAGTACTTC
v_call: TRBV5-1; d_call: -; clone_size: few; j_call: TRBJ1-6; cdr3_aa: CASSRTTGEDSPLHF; cdr3_nt: TGCGCCAGCAGCCGAACTACGGGAGAGGATTCACCCCTCCACTTT
v_call: TRBV2; d_call: -; clone_size: -; j_call: TRBJ1-4; cdr3_aa: CASTKGLYEKLFF; cdr3_nt: TGTGCCAGCACGAAGGGGCTCTATGAAAAACTGTTTTTT
v_call: TRBV10-3; d_call: TRBD2; clone_size: -; j_call: TRBJ2-2; cdr3_aa: CAISGGTSYPGELFF; cdr3_nt: TGTGCCATCAGTGGCGGGACTAGCTACCCCGGGGAGCTGTTTTTT
v_call: TRBV25-1; d_call: TRBD2; clone_size: -; j_call: TRBJ2-1; cdr3_aa: CASSARIAGFDNEQFF; cdr3_nt: TGTGCCAGCAGTGCCCGGATAGCGGGTTTTGACAATGAGCAGTTCTTC
v_call: TRBV4-2; d_call: TRBD2; clone_size: few; j_call: TRBJ2-7; cdr3_aa: CASSQNLAGTYEQYF; cdr3_nt: TGTGCCAGCAGCCAAAACCTAGCGGGGACCTACGAGCAGTACTTC
v_call: TRBV5-1; d_call: TRBD1; clone_size: -; j_call: TRBJ2-7; cdr3_aa: CASTDRGGSYEQYF; cdr3_nt: TGCGCCAGCACAGACAGGGGGGGCTCCTACGAGCAGTACTTC
v_call: TRBV5-1; d_call: TRBD1; clone_size: once; j_call: TRBJ2-3; cdr3_aa: CATGTGSFTDTQYF; cdr3_nt: TGCGCCACTGGGACAGGGAGTTTCACAGATACGCAGTATTTT
v_call: TRBV19; d_call: TRBD2; clone_size: -; j_call: TRBJ2-1; cdr3_aa: CASSMDLGLAGSRSYNEQFF; cdr3_nt: TGTGCCAGTAGTATGGACTTGGGACTAGCGGGGTCCCGCTCCTACAATGAGCAGTTCTTC
v_call: TRBV4-3; d_call: -; clone_size: -; j_call: TRBJ2-3; cdr3_aa: CASSLSVAELTDTQYF; cdr3_nt: TGCGCCAGCAGCCTTTCTGTAGCGGAACTCACAGATACGCAGTATTTT